The following is a T cell receptor (beta chain) sequence with its context. This entry belongs to a study of blood T cell repertoires in COVID-19. Background on the study: COVID-19 samples, acute and convalescent, were from the United States, Italy and Spain.

Study processing details: Estimation of nucleated cell counts relied on the amplification of reference gene primers. TCRdb's copy holds only in-frame clones and misses some; the assay was immunoSEQ multiplex PCR. From that table come the V and J calls and clone size; the DNA was used to work out D and trimming. Of 250,000 or so clones listed, about 90% are singletons. The junction had 1 base not matched to a gene; V was cut back by 3 bases and J by 3 bases. The CDR3 has 13 residues. Germline loops: CDR1 SNHLY, CDR2 FYNNEI. Sequencing was done on a sample of peripheral blood. This chain uses TRBV2 with TRBJ1-2; 7 bases fit TRBD1. This receptor was identified in an older woman with acute or convalescent COVID-19. The CDR3 reads CASSEQGDYGYTF. For the CDR3, the DNA is TGTGCCAGCAGTGAGCAGGGGGACTATGGCTACACCTTC.